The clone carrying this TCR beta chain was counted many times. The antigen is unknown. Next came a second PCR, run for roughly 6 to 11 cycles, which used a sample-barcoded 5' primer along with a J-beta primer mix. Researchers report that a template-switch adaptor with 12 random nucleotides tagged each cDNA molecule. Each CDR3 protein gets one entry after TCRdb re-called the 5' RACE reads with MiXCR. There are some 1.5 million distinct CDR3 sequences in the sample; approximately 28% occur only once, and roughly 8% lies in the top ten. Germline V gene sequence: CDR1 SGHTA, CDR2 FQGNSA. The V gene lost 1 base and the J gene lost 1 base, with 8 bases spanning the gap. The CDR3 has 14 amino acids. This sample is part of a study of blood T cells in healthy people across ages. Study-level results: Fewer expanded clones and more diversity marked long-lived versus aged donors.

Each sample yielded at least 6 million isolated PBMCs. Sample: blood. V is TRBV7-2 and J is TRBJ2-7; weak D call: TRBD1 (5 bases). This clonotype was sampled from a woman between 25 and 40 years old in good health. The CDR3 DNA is TGTGCCAGCAGCTTAGACAGGTATTCCTACGAGCAGTACTTC. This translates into CASSLDRYSYEQYF.